One and the same sample provided the 30 T cell receptor beta chains below, sequenced in a study of blood T cell repertoires in COVID-19 (dated by TCRdb to 2020 to 2021). Receptor amplification or capture employed the immunoSEQ multiplex PCR assay. The immuneACCESS repertoire file appears here via TCRdb, limited to in-frame rearrangements. These files lack a portion of the clones; in checked studies, under half of the deficit traces to unresolved V genes, and the cause of the others is not known. A total of nearly 300,000 clones appear in this sample, 89% of them only once. The top ten clones comprise less than 3.5% of the sample. Sequencing input: PBMCs or T cells enriched from blood (not recorded which). The receptors were gathered from a woman in her fifties or sixties who had been exposed to COVID-19.

The V gene is TRBV21-1, the J gene TRBJ2-2; TRBD2 was called by the table and not checked on the DNA. TRBV21-1 corresponds to a pseudogene. The CDR3 is made up of 17 amino acids. The chain's CDR3 is CASSKATGDQNTGELFF. In nucleotides, the CDR3 is TGTGCCAGCAGCAAAGCGACGGGGGACCAGAACACCGGGGAGCTGTTTTTT.

The J gene is TRBJ1-1, the V gene TRBV5-4, with TRBD1 as a possible D gene (5 bases). Germline V gene sequence: CDR1 SGHNT, CDR2 YYREEE (reference sequence). V was cut by 2 bases and J by 5 bases, with 19 bases left in between. The CDR3 loop spans 16 amino acids. The CDR3 is CASSFLPRQGGTEAFF. In nucleotides, the CDR3 is TGTGCCAGCAGCTTTTTACCCCGGCAGGGAGGAACTGAAGCTTTCTTT.

The chain uses TRBV3-1 (or the pseudogene TRBV3-2) and TRBJ1-3; D gene unclear. Trimming removed 0 bases from V and 3 bases from J, with 6 bases in between. Germline V gene sequence: CDR1 LGHDT, CDR2 YNNKEL (reference sequence). CDR3 length: 14 residues. CDR3 DNA: TGTGCCAGCAGCCAAGATCGGAGTGGAAACACCATATATTTT. Its protein is CASSQDRSGNTIYF.

The rearrangement uses TRBV10-3 and TRBJ1-3; D not certain. This CDR3 has 18 amino acids. Per germline, CDR1 ENHRY and CDR2 SYGVKD. V was pared by 0 bases and J by 0 bases, with 15 bases between. The CDR3 sequence is CAISESSRQSYSGNTIYF. In DNA form, the CDR3 reads TGTGCCATCAGTGAGTCTTCGAGGCAGAGCTACTCTGGAAACACCATATATTTT.

J is TRBJ2-4 and V is TRBV7-8; a weak D match, TRBD1 (6 bases). V lost 0 bases to trimming and J lost 3 bases, with 6 bases between them. The V gene's germline CDR1 is SGHVS and CDR2 FQNEAQ. The CDR3 is 14 residues long. CDR3 loop: CASSLARGKNIQYF. The CDR3 nucleotides read TGTGCCAGCAGCTTAGCCAGGGGCAAAAACATTCAGTACTTC.

V is TRBV11-2 and J is TRBJ2-5, with 9 bases identical to TRBD1. With V trimmed by 4 bases and J by 1 base, 7 bases remained unmatched. The CDR3 is made up of 16 amino acids. CDR1 SGHAT and CDR2 FQNNGV come from the germline V gene. The DNA of the CDR3 is TGTGCCAGCAGCTCCCTTGTGGACAGGGGCCAAGAGACCCAGTACTTC. Translating it yields CASSSLVDRGQETQYF.

The chain uses TRBV4-2 and TRBJ2-5; 9 bases are a match to TRBD2. The V segment lost 0 bases and the J segment 0 bases; nucleotides outside the gene matches: 2. This CDR3 is built from 16 residues. Per the germline V gene, CDR1 is LGHNA and CDR2 is YNFKEQ. CDR3 loop: CASSQERGGHQETQYF. CDR3 DNA: TGTGCCAGCAGCCAAGAGCGGGGGGGCCACCAAGAGACCCAGTACTTC.

The V call is TRBV2, the J call TRBJ2-5; 8 nucleotides align to TRBD1. CDR1 and CDR2 from the germline V gene are SNHLY and FYNNEI. V trimming: 8 bases; J trimming: 5 bases; junction bases outside the gene matches: 13. This CDR3 contains 15 residues. This chain's CDR3 is CASVGGRGQFETQYF. CDR3 sequence (DNA): TGTGCCAGCGTTGGGGGCAGGGGGCAGTTCGAGACCCAGTACTTC.

V usage is TRBV12-3 or TRBV12-4 and J usage is TRBJ1-5; D call uncertain. Trimming took off 1 base at V and 4 bases at J, with 5 bases between the two ends. CDR3 length: 13 residues. The DNA of the CDR3 is TGTGCCAGCAGTTTAGGGGAGAATCAGCCCCAGCATTTT. Protein sequence: CASSLGENQPQHF.

The chain uses TRBV5-1 and TRBJ1-2; 7 bases agree with TRBD1. The J segment lost 7 bases and the V segment lost 4 bases, leaving 13 bases of the junction unmatched. Germline V gives CDR1 SGHRS, CDR2 YFSETQ. This CDR3 region has 15 residues. In DNA, the CDR3 is TGCGCCAGCAGCGATGGAGGGGGCGTGAGGCCTGGCTACACCTTC. Its translation: CASSDGGGVRPGYTF.

The CDR3 loop reads CASSSATYHSGNTIYF. The DNA of the CDR3 is TGTGCCAGCAGCTCCGCCACATATCACTCTGGAAACACCATATATTTT. This chain joins TRBV5-8 and TRBJ1-3; D is ambiguous. Germline V gives CDR1 SGHTS, CDR2 YDEGEE. The CDR3 runs 16 residues. V lost 3 bases to trimming and J lost 0 bases, with 13 bases between them.

The chain is built from TRBV27 and TRBJ2-3; the match to TRBD2 covers 8 bases. This CDR3 comprises 15 residues. The V gene's germline CDR1 is MNHEY and CDR2 SMNVEV (reference sequence). J lost 5 bases, V lost 3 bases, and 7 bases had no gene match. This CDR3 is CASSFGAGVGDTQYF. CDR3 sequence (DNA): TGTGCCAGCAGTTTCGGAGCGGGGGTGGGAGATACGCAGTATTTT.

The chain is built from TRBV27 and TRBJ2-7, with 8 bases lining up with TRBD1. From germline, CDR1 is MNHEY and CDR2 SMNVEV (reference sequence). The V gene end was trimmed by 2 bases and the J gene end by 2 bases; junction bases not matched to a gene: 2. The CDR3 sequence is 14 residues long. CDR3 nucleotides: TGTGCCAGCAGTTTAGGACAGGGAACCTACGAGCAGTACTTC. Translating gives CASSLGQGTYEQYF.

The chain combines TRBV4-2 with TRBJ1-6, with a possible D match to TRBD1 (5 bases). CDR1 and CDR2 (germline): LGHNA, YNFKEQ. CDR3 size: 15 residues. V was trimmed by 6 bases and J by 9 bases, leaving 18 bases between them. CDR3 bases: TGTGCCAGCAGTTACGGCAGGGTAGAGCGTTCACCCCTCCACTTT. Protein sequence: CASSYGRVERSPLHF.

J is TRBJ2-1 and V is TRBV7-9, with TRBD2 identical over 14 bases. CDR3 size: 18 residues. V lost 5 bases and J lost 0; bases outside the gene matches: 6. Looked up from germline, CDR1 is SEHNR and CDR2 is FQNEAQ (reference sequence). This CDR3 is CASSSRTSGGSSYNEQFF. CDR3 nucleotide sequence: TGTGCCAGCAGCAGCAGGACTAGCGGGGGGAGCTCCTACAATGAGCAGTTCTTC.

This clone was seen only a few times. The J gene is TRBJ2-1, the V gene TRBV28; the match to TRBD2 covers 8 bases. Trimming took 7 bases from V and 4 from J; bases not matched to a gene: 12. CDR1 is MDHEN, CDR2 SYDVKM, per germline. The CDR3 loop spans 16 amino acids. CDR3 protein: CASTEPGAGGYNEQFF. Here the CDR3 DNA reads TGTGCCAGCACCGAACCCGGGGCGGGGGGATACAATGAGCAGTTCTTC.

The rearrangement joins TRBV2 to TRBJ1-5, with no clear D. The CDR3 is 16 amino acids. V was trimmed by 0 bases and J by 0 bases, leaving 9 bases between them. Per germline, CDR1 SNHLY and CDR2 FYNNEI. The CDR3 here is CASSEAAGNSNQPQHF. CDR3 coding DNA: TGTGCCAGCAGTGAAGCGGCGGGAAATAGCAATCAGCCCCAGCATTTT.

This clone was counted between two and nine times. This sequence joins TRBV20-1 and TRBJ2-7; 11 bases are shared with TRBD2. The CDR3 length is 16 residues. Germline CDR1 DFQATT, CDR2 SNEGSKA (reference sequence). V was clipped by 3 bases and J by 0 bases; unmatched bases: 7. CDR3 DNA: TGCAGTGCTAGTGCCATGACTAGCGGGATCTCCTACGAGCAGTACTTC. This encodes CSASAMTSGISYEQYF.

The chain links TRBV5-5 to TRBJ1-2; D is undetermined. Germline loops: CDR1 SGHKS, CDR2 YYEKEE (reference sequence). The ends were cut back, 0 bases at V and 4 bases at J, with 10 bases in the middle. The CDR3 covers 14 residues. DNA for the CDR3: TGTGCCAGCAGCTTGGACAGTCCCTCCTATGGCTACACCTTC. It yields the protein CASSLDSPSYGYTF.

This rearrangement joins TRBV3-1 (or the pseudogene TRBV3-2) to TRBJ1-1; TRBD1 matches 9 bases. The CDR3 has 16 amino acids. V dropped 4 bases and J dropped 8; count of bases not matched to a gene: 14. The germline V gene has CDR1 LGHDT and CDR2 YNNKEL (reference sequence). CDR3 sequence (DNA): TGTGCCAGCAGCCCATTCTTGGGACAGGGAAGTCTCGAAGCTTTCTTT. This codes for CASSPFLGQGSLEAFF.

This clone was seen only once. V is TRBV19 and J is TRBJ2-3, with 9 bases that match TRBD2. The CDR3 spans 15 residues. The V segment lost 4 bases and the J segment 1 base; nucleotides outside the gene matches: 3. Germline V CDR1 and CDR2: LNHDA, SQIVND (reference sequence). The CDR3 reads CASSRRTSGTDTQYF. The CDR3 coding sequence is TGTGCCAGTAGTAGAAGGACTAGCGGCACAGATACGCAGTATTTT.

This chain connects TRBV28 to TRBJ1-2; D may be TRBD1 (5 bases). V was trimmed by 5 bases and J by 8 bases, leaving 18 bases between them. The germline V gene encodes CDR1 MDHEN and CDR2 SYDVKM. CDR3 length: 14 amino acids. CDR3 loop: CASSPPSKGYGYTF. Written as DNA, the CDR3 is TGTGCCAGCAGTCCCCCAAGTAAGGGGTACGGCTACACCTTC.

The rearrangement uses TRBV5-4 and TRBJ2-7, with TRBD2 identical over 10 bases. The CDR3 runs 15 residues. J lost 3 bases, V lost 4 bases, and 7 bases had no gene match. Germline V gives CDR1 SGHNT, CDR2 YYREEE (reference sequence). CDR3: CASSLGLAEDYEQYF. The CDR3 DNA reads TGTGCCAGCAGCCTCGGACTAGCGGAAGACTACGAGCAGTACTTC. Full variable domain (rest looked up from reference TRBV5-4 and TRBJ2-7): ETGVTQSPTHLIKTRGQQVTLRCSSQSGHNTVSWYQQALGQGPQFIFQYYREEENGRGNFPPRFSGLQFPNYSSELNVNALELDDSALYLCASSLGLAEDYEQYFGPGTRLTVT.

The chain has TRBV18 and TRBJ2-6; D gene ambiguous. The germline V gene encodes CDR1 KGHSH and CDR2 LQKENI. V gave up 3 bases and J gave up 0 bases, with 9 bases separating them. The CDR3 is 16 residues long. CDR3 sequence reads: CASSPLRSSGANVLTF. The CDR3 nucleotides read TGTGCCAGCTCACCCCTGCGAAGCTCTGGGGCCAACGTCCTGACTTTC.

This chain's CDR3 is CASSRGDSYNSPLHF. The CDR3 bases are TGTGCCAGCAGCCGAGGGGACAGCTATAATTCACCCCTCCACTTT. The V gene is TRBV5-5, the J gene TRBJ1-6; 7 nucleotides match TRBD1. The CDR3 has 15 amino acids. J gave up 3 bases and V 4 bases, and 4 bases lay outside the gene matches. CDR1 and CDR2 from the germline V gene are SGHKS and YYEKEE (reference sequence). The full variable domain, with the rest looked up from reference TRBV5-5 and TRBJ1-6, is DAGVTQSPTHLIKTRGQQVTLRCSPISGHKSVSWYQQVLGQGPQFIFQYYEKEERGRGNFPDRFSARQFPNYSSELNVNALLLGDSALYLCASSRGDSYNSPLHFGNGTRLTVT.

The chain links TRBV2 to TRBJ1-4; 7 bases fit TRBD1. Germline-derived CDR1 and CDR2 are SNHLY and FYNNEI. V shed 5 bases and J 4 bases; nucleotides not matched to a gene: 10. The CDR3 is 16 residues long. CDR3 residues: CASSLGQLIFNEKLFF. In DNA form, the CDR3 reads TGTGCCAGCAGTCTGGGACAGCTAATATTTAATGAAAAACTGTTTTTT.

This sequence joins TRBV10-3 and TRBJ1-4; D is possibly TRBD1 (5 bases). The CDR3 spans 17 residues. Germline loops: CDR1 ENHRY, CDR2 SYGVKD. Trimming left V 5 bases short and J 2 bases short, with 18 bases between. The CDR3 DNA is TGTGCCATCAGTCAGGGAACATCGGCATGGACTAATGAAAAACTGTTTTTT. It is translated as CAISQGTSAWTNEKLFF.

The chain combines TRBV19 with TRBJ2-7, with 9 bases identical to TRBD1. The CDR3 spans 14 residues. J lost 4 bases, V lost 9 bases, and 10 bases had no gene match. Germline CDR1 is LNHDA and CDR2 is SQIVND (reference sequence). The CDR3: CASEGTGTGYEQYF. CDR3 in DNA: TGTGCCAGCGAGGGGACCGGGACAGGGTACGAGCAGTACTTC.

The chain employs TRBV2 and TRBJ2-7, with D perhaps TRBD1 (6 bases). This CDR3 has 15 amino acids. Trimming removed 6 bases at V and 2 bases at J, with 17 bases between. The germline V gene encodes CDR1 SNHLY and CDR2 FYNNEI. CDR3 sequence (DNA): TGTGCCAGCAGCCCCTACGGACAGTTCACCTACGAGCAGTACTTC. It specifies CASSPYGQFTYEQYF.

The chain joins TRBV28 to TRBJ1-1, with TRBD1 matching 9 bases. The germline gives CDR1 MDHEN, CDR2 SYDVKM. V shed 1 base, J shed 5 bases, and the junction held 5 bases outside the gene matches. This CDR3 is 15 amino acids long. The CDR3, as DNA: TGTGCCAGCAGTTTATCTGTGACAGGGGGGACTGAAGCTTTCTTT. Translated: CASSLSVTGGTEAFF. The entire variable domain, with the rest obtained from reference TRBV28 and TRBJ1-1, is as follows: DVKVTQSSRYLVKRTGEKVFLECVQDMDHENMFWYRQDPGLGLRLIYFSYDVKMKEKGDIPEGYSVSREKKERFSLILESASTNQTSMYLCASSLSVTGGTEAFFGQGTRLTVV.